The rows below give T cell receptor beta chains drawn from one sample of a study of OX40 agonist ivuxolimab in advanced cancers. Assay used: immunoSEQ multiplex PCR; TCRdb lists only in-frame clones, some missing. The sample shows about 46,000 clones, more than 75% of them seen only once. The sequencing here drew on CD4+ or CD8+ T cells sorted from blood, taken in a trial of the OX40 agonist ivuxolimab. The receptors were sampled from an adult with an advanced solid tumor such as melanoma, head and neck, liver or kidney cancer. CDR3s include the opening cysteine and the closing phenylalanine or tryptophan. A D gene is named only where the DNA matches it firmly. For some rows the clone size is stated as once, few or many, or as a class when expanded; others skip it.

j_call v_call clone_size d_call cdr3_nt cdr3_aa
TRBJ1-6 TRBV9 - TRBD1 TGTGCCAGCAGGGAGAACAAAGGACAGGGAGACTATAATTCACCCCTCCACTTT CASRENKGQGDYNSPLHF
TRBJ1-2 TRBV9 - - TGTGCCAGCAGCCGAGACAGTTTCTATGGCTACACCTTC CASSRDSFYGYTF
TRBJ2-7 TRBV6-1 once - TGTGCCGGCGAGGCAGAAGGGGTGGGGATCTACGAGCAGTACTTC CAGEAEGVGIYEQYF
TRBJ2-1 TRBV7-9 - TRBD1 TGTGCCAGCAGCCCTAGCTGGACAGGGACTTACAATGAGCAGTTCTTC CASSPSWTGTYNEQFF
TRBJ2-2 TRBV7-7 - TRBD1 TGTGCCAGCAGCTTTGGGACAGGGGGCAACGGGGAGCTGTTTTTT CASSFGTGGNGELFF
TRBJ2-5 TRBV7-9 - - TGTGCCAGCAGCCCTGAGGGGAGTCTCCAGACCCAGTACTTC CASSPEGSLQTQYF
TRBJ2-3 TRBV1 - - TGCACCATTCTAGCGGGGGCCACAGATACGCAGTATTTT CTILAGATDTQYF
TRBJ2-7 TRBV27 - - TGTGCCAGCGAGGCGAGGTACCCCTCCGGCGAGCAGTACTTC CASEARYPSGEQYF
TRBJ2-2 TRBV4-2 - TRBD2 TGTGCCAGCAGCCAAGTGGCGACTAGCAACACCGGGGAGCTGTTTTTT CASSQVATSNTGELFF
TRBJ2-5 TRBV13 - - TGTGCCAGCAGCTTAGGGCCCCAGACCCAGTACTTC CASSLGPQTQYF